This T cell receptor (beta chain) was observed in a study of early T cells in non-severe SARS-CoV-2 infection (dated by TCRdb to the early 2020s). Describing the broader study: Because TCR sequencing relied on bulk RNA taken from unsorted whole blood, pairing of alpha and beta chains was not possible. Points the paper makes about the study in general: VDJdb matching was skewed toward anti-spike CD8 responses, so virus-specific expansions were likely underestimated and private and CD4 specificities were missed.

Library construction relied on 5' RACE. For sequencing, a NextSeq 500 was employed. The TCR library protocol attached unique molecular identifiers to individual cDNA molecules to correct for sequencing error and PCR bias. TCR alpha and beta chains were both sequenced, and the abundances of alpha and beta sequences in each sample were closely correlated with each other. Per the authors' processing: Decombinator V4 was used to annotate the V gene, J gene and CDR3 of the TCR sequences. Expanded TCRs were defined as changing significantly between any two time points under a Poisson model with p below 0.0001. TCR abundances were normalised to the total number of TCRs sequenced per sample and expressed as counts per million. TRAV1-2 paired with TRAJ12, TRAJ20 or TRAJ33 defined MAIT TCRs, while TRAV10 paired with TRAJ18 defined iNKT TCRs. A search of VDJdb, accessed on 1 November 2021, was run for TCRs annotated to CMV, EBV and SARS-CoV-2, with TCRs annotated for multiple antigens excluded. TCRdb reran the public reads through fastp at Q25 and MiXCR, keeping productive beta chains. Every entry covers one CDR3 protein and lists the most common genes and DNA from its rows. TCRdb's processing, not the authors' own work, is the source of the V and J calls. Counted in this sample were 66,000 or so distinct CDR3 sequences; roughly 10% of them appeared once. The top ten hold 1.7% of the sample.

V loses 7 bases of germline sequence and J loses 0 bases, and the interval between the two ends is 18 bases. According to the germline V gene, CDR1 reads MNHEY and CDR2 reads SVGEGT. The CDR3 covers 16 residues, taking in both the cysteine and the phenylalanine. Of the read, only the CDR3 DNA is kept; its 48 bases are in frame from base 1. This clonotype occurred many times. There is no known antigen for this receptor. Qualities for individual bases were not recorded, and no much larger clone is one base off. Set within a cohort of healthcare workers in London, UK, this nested case-control study involved weekly PCR testing of nasopharyngeal swabs along with blood sampling. Between 23 and 31 March 2020, the week of the UK lockdown, healthcare workers were enrolled and then followed up weekly for as long as 16 weeks.

The sample comprised whole blood. The V and J segments used are TRBV6-2 or TRBV6-3 and TRBJ1-2, with no reliable assignment of the D segment. The clonotype comes from an adult who was a healthcare worker with PCR-confirmed SARS-CoV-2 infection or an uninfected control (not recorded which). The nucleotide sequence is given as TGTGCCAGCATGGGCAGTCCGCCGCCTTCTAACTATGGCTACACCTTC. This gives the protein CASMGSPPPSNYGYTF.